These T cell receptor beta chains were read from a single sample in a study of TIL therapy for anti-PD-1-resistant metastatic lung cancer. Measured with immunoSEQ multiplex PCR; TCRdb has only the in-frame clones, and not every one. Of some 5,200 clones in the sample, roughly 60% are singletons; the top ten hold about 9.4%. This specimen consisted of tumor tissue, obtained at baseline. The receptors were gathered from a man between 65 and 80 years old with non-small cell lung cancer. CDR3s include the opening cysteine and the closing phenylalanine or tryptophan. The order of the fields is D gene, V gene, J gene, clone size, CDR3 DNA, CDR3 protein. The D gene is left open where the match is weak. Not every row has a clone size; where given, it reads once, few, many or a size class.

.	TRBV7-2	TRBJ2-7	.	TGTGCCAGCAGCTTAGCTCTGAACTACGAGCAGTACTTC	CASSLALNYEQYF
.	TRBV28	TRBJ2-2	few	TGTGCCAGCAGTGAACCCAGCTGGGACACCGGGGAGCTGTTTTTT	CASSEPSWDTGELFF
.	TRBV30	TRBJ2-1	.	TGTGCCTGGAACGGGAGAGTCAACAATGAGCAGTTCTTC	CAWNGRVNNEQFF
.	TRBV4-2	TRBJ2-1	.	TGTGCCAGCAGCCAAGAGAGGGAACTAGCCGTGGTCGATGAGCAGTTCTTC	CASSQERELAVVDEQFF
.	TRBV10-1	TRBJ2-1	.	TGCGCCAGCAGCCGAGGACAGAACCACAATGAGCAGTTCTTC	CASSRGQNHNEQFF
TRBD2	TRBV5-1	TRBJ2-5	.	TGCGCCAGCAGCTTGGGACTAGCGGGAGGGGAGACCCAGTACTTC	CASSLGLAGGETQYF
.	TRBV5-1	TRBJ2-2	few	TGCGCCAGCAGCTTGATGGGTAAACTTTTTAACACCGGGGAGCTGTTTTTT	CASSLMGKLFNTGELFF
.	TRBV5-5	TRBJ2-7	.	TGTGCCAGCAGCTTATCCCGAAACTACGAGCAGTACTTC	CASSLSRNYEQYF
TRBD1	TRBV7-3	TRBJ2-7	.	TGTGCCAGCAGCACCGGGACAGAGATCTCCTACGAGCAGTACTTC	CASSTGTEISYEQYF
.	TRBV18	TRBJ1-1	once	TGTGCCAGCTCCATCGACGATGAAACTTTCTTT	CASSIDDETFF
TRBD1	TRBV5-1	TRBJ2-6	.	TGCGCCAGCAGCCATTCCGGGACAGGGGGTTTTTCTGGGGCCAACGTCCTGACTTTC	CASSHSGTGGFSGANVLTF
.	TRBV2	TRBJ2-1	.	TGTGCCAGCAGTGCCGGGACCCTAAGGGGTGAGCAGTTCTTC	CASSAGTLRGEQFF
.	TRBV5-1	TRBJ2-1	.	TGCGCCAGCAGGCCTGCCGGAGGGTACTCCTACAATGAGCAGTTCTTC	CASRPAGGYSYNEQFF
.	TRBV5-1	TRBJ1-3	.	TGCGCCAGCGCCGGGGGGGATGGAAACACCATATATTTT	CASAGGDGNTIYF
.	TRBV14	TRBJ2-7	few	TGTGCCAGCAGCCAGCAGAATGGTCCTTACGAGCAGTACTTC	CASSQQNGPYEQYF
TRBD1	TRBV28	TRBJ1-5	.	TGTGCCAGCAGTTTAACAGGGGGAAGCAATCAGCCCCAGCATTTT	CASSLTGGSNQPQHF
.	TRBV28	TRBJ2-5	.	TGTGCCAGCAGTTCCCGGGCGGGTGCAGAGACCCAGTACTTC	CASSSRAGAETQYF
.	TRBV11-2	TRBJ1-4	.	TGTGCCAGCAGCTTTACAGGGCTTAATGAAAAACTGTTTTTT	CASSFTGLNEKLFF
TRBD2	TRBV7-2	TRBJ2-7	.	TGTGCCAGCAGCTTTACTAGCGGCTCCTACGAGCAGTACTTC	CASSFTSGSYEQYF
.	TRBV29-1	TRBJ2-2	.	TGCAGCGTTGAAGAAGGCCGTGGTAGCGGAAACACCGGGGAGCTGTTTTTT	CSVEEGRGSGNTGELFF
TRBD1	TRBV4-2	TRBJ2-5	.	TGTGCCAGCAGCCAACGACGGGACAGACAAGAGACCCAGTACTTC	CASSQRRDRQETQYF
TRBD2	TRBV7-9	TRBJ2-3	.	TGTGCCAGCAGCCCAGAGGAGCGGGGTACGCAGTATTTT	CASSPEERGTQYF
TRBD2	TRBV28	TRBJ2-2	few	TGTGCCAGCATATCGGCTAGCGGGAGCGACACCGGGGAGCTGTTTTTT	CASISASGSDTGELFF
.	TRBV7-2	TRBJ1-3	.	TGTGCCAGCAGCTTATCCCGGGTAACCTCTGGAAACACCATATATTTT	CASSLSRVTSGNTIYF
.	TRBV2	TRBJ2-3	once	TGTGCCAGCGGGGGACGGCTCCAAGGGGATACGCAGTATTTT	CASGGRLQGDTQYF
TRBD2	TRBV7-6	TRBJ2-5	.	TGTGCCAGCAGCTTAGAAGCTTTTAGCGGGAGGTTTGAGACCCAGTACTTC	CASSLEAFSGRFETQYF
.	TRBV11-2	TRBJ2-7	.	TGTGCCAGCAGCTTACAGCCCCCGGGACCCATAGCCTACGAGCAGTACTTC	CASSLQPPGPIAYEQYF
TRBD1	TRBV28	TRBJ2-3	.	TGTGCCAGCAAAGGACAGGTAGACACAGATACGCAGTATTTT	CASKGQVDTDTQYF
TRBD1	TRBV6-1	TRBJ1-1	.	TGTGCCAGCAATTGGGACAGCGAGAACACTGAAGCTTTCTTT	CASNWDSENTEAFF
.	TRBV29-1	TRBJ2-1	.	TGCAGCGTGCTAGACTGGTACAATGAGCAGTTCTTC	CSVLDWYNEQFF
.	TRBV30	TRBJ2-1	few	TGTGCCTGGAGTACAGACAATGAGCAGTTCTTC	CAWSTDNEQFF
.	TRBV7-9	TRBJ1-2	few	TGTGCCAGCAGCTTAACGCCGGGCCCCCAAGACTTTGGCTACACCTTC	CASSLTPGPQDFGYTF
.	TRBV27	TRBJ2-7	.	TGTGCCAGCAGTTTCAGACTGCATGCCAATTACGAGCAGTACTTC	CASSFRLHANYEQYF
.	TRBV7-9	TRBJ2-2	.	TGTGCCAGCAGCCAGACGGGATTGGGGTCCGGGGAGCTGTTTTTT	CASSQTGLGSGELFF
TRBD1	TRBV27	TRBJ2-7	few	TGTGCCAGCAGGGGGACAGGGAGGGGCGACGAGCAGTACTTC	CASRGTGRGDEQYF
TRBD1	TRBV2	TRBJ2-2	.	TGTGCCAGCAGGGACAGGGGCCGCACCGGGGAGCTGTTTTTT	CASRDRGRTGELFF
.	TRBV7-2	TRBJ1-1	.	TGTGCCAGCAGCTTAGATATGAACACTGAAGCTTTCTTT	CASSLDMNTEAFF
.	TRBV5-3	TRBJ1-4	.	TGTGCCAGAAGAAGTGTTCGTGAAAAACTGTTTTTT	CARRSVREKLFF
.	TRBV20-1	TRBJ2-3	.	TGCAGTGCTACATGGGATACGCAGTATTTT	CSATWDTQYF
.	TRBV5-1	TRBJ2-1	.	TGCGCCAGCAGCTTTAGTTCGGGGCCCTACAATGAGCAGTTCTTC	CASSFSSGPYNEQFF
.	TRBV19	TRBJ2-3	.	TGTGCCAGTAGTAGGAACCGGAAGAACACAGATACGCAGTATTTT	CASSRNRKNTDTQYF
.	TRBV7-9	TRBJ1-1	.	TGTGCCAGCAGCTCTTCCTCCGGGGTATCTTTCTTT	CASSSSSGVSFF
.	TRBV10-1	TRBJ1-1	.	TGCGCCAGCAGTGAACAGGGCTCGGGGACTGAAGCTTTCTTT	CASSEQGSGTEAFF
.	TRBV5-4	TRBJ2-5	.	TGTGCCAGCAGCAAGACACCTCCCGAGACCCAGTACTTC	CASSKTPPETQYF
.	TRBV7-7	TRBJ2-2	few	TGTGCTAGCAGCTTAACCTCAGCGAACACCGGGGAGCTGTTTTTT	CASSLTSANTGELFF
.	TRBV29-1	TRBJ2-7	.	TGCAGCGTTCAGGGGCGGTACGAGCAGTACTTC	CSVQGRYEQYF
TRBD1	TRBV5-4	TRBJ2-7	.	TGTGCCAGCAGCTTCCCCGGGGACAGAATCTACGAGCAGTACTTC	CASSFPGDRIYEQYF
.	TRBV11-1	TRBJ2-7	.	TGTGCCAGCAGCTTACGGGCTTCCTACGAGCAGTACTTC	CASSLRASYEQYF
.	TRBV30	TRBJ1-3	.	TGTGCCTGTTCAAGCAGAAACACCATATATTTT	CACSSRNTIYF
.	TRBV4-3	TRBJ1-3	.	TGCGCCAGCAGCCATCAGGGGCCTGGAAACACCATATATTTT	CASSHQGPGNTIYF
TRBD1	TRBV7-2	TRBJ2-7	.	TGTGCCAGCAGCTTCGGGACAGGGCAAGAGCAGTACTTC	CASSFGTGQEQYF
TRBD2	TRBV9	TRBJ2-5	.	TGTGCCAGCAGCGTTCGGACTAGCGGAGAGACCCAGTACTTC	CASSVRTSGETQYF
TRBD1	TRBV29-1	TRBJ2-7	.	TGCAGCGTAAACCTCGGGACAGGGGGTATCTACGAGCAGTACTTC	CSVNLGTGGIYEQYF
.	TRBV7-2	TRBJ2-7	.	TGTGCCAGCAGCTTATTAGCCTACGAGCAGTACTTC	CASSLLAYEQYF
.	TRBV7-3	TRBJ2-3	.	TGTGCCAGCAGCTTAACTCTCGACAGCACAGATACGCAGTATTTT	CASSLTLDSTDTQYF
.	TRBV18	TRBJ2-3	.	TGTGCCAGCTCACCCGCAGGGACGCAGTATTTT	CASSPAGTQYF
TRBD2	TRBV7-2	TRBJ2-7	.	TGTGCCAGCAGCTTAGTGCGGGAGGTGTTCAAAGGCGAGCAGTACTTC	CASSLVREVFKGEQYF
.	TRBV19	TRBJ2-4	.	TGTGCCAGTAGTATGGCCTTGTCTGGGATAGCCAAAAACATTCAGTACTTC	CASSMALSGIAKNIQYF
TRBD2	TRBV5-1	TRBJ2-2	.	TGCGCCAGCAGCCTAAGCGGGACCTCCTCTGGCACCGGGGAGCTGTTTTTT	CASSLSGTSSGTGELFF
TRBD2	TRBV18	TRBJ2-1	few	TGTGCCAGCTCCCCCGGACTAGAAACGAATGAGCAGTTCTTC	CASSPGLETNEQFF